The 8 T cell receptor beta chains below all came from one sample that was sequenced in a study of blood T cell repertoires in COVID-19. Only in-frame clones appear in the TCRdb table, and some are missing; sequencing was by immunoSEQ multiplex PCR. The sample consists of around 80,000 clones, almost 85% of them appearing once. The sequencing sample was made of peripheral blood. These receptors came from a man aged 45 to 65 with COVID-19, enrolled during active disease.

The genes are TRBV18 and TRBJ1-2; a possible D gene is TRBD1 (6 bases). CDR1 KGHSH and CDR2 LQKENI come from the germline V gene. This CDR3 is built from 13 residues. The V end was cut by 5 bases, the J end by 8 bases, with 15 bases between. CDR3 DNA: TGTGCCAGCTCATCATTGGCAGGGGAAGGCTACACCTTC. Its translation is CASSSLAGEGYTF.

Notes on this clone: The sample carries other DNA sequences with the same CDR3. This chain links TRBV28 with TRBJ1-6; 11 bases are a match to TRBD1. The CDR3 totals 14 residues. V lost 5 bases and J lost 9; bases outside the gene matches: 3. Germline assignment: CDR1 MDHEN and CDR2 SYDVKM. DNA for the CDR3: TGTGCCAGCAGTCCCGGGACAGGGGGTTCACCCCTCCACTTT. Translating gives CASSPGTGGSPLHF.

J is TRBJ1-2 and V is TRBV5-1; D is uncertain. Germline V gene lookup returns CDR1 SGHRS and CDR2 YFSETQ. The CDR3 extends over 15 amino acids. Trimming cost V 0 bases and J 3 bases, with 12 bases left between them. CDR3 nucleotide sequence: TGCGCCAGCAGCTTGGGCGGGGTGGCCTACTATGGCTACACCTTC. Residues: CASSLGGVAYYGYTF.

This clone was seen a single time. CDR3: CASSARTGLASYNEQFF. The CDR3 bases are TGTGCCAGCAGCGCACGAACGGGACTAGCGAGCTACAATGAGCAGTTCTTC. The chain joins TRBV9 to TRBJ2-1; 10 positions agree with TRBD2. J gave up 3 bases and V 3 bases, and 9 bases lay outside the gene matches. Germline V gene lookup returns CDR1 SGDLS and CDR2 YYNGEE. The CDR3 totals 17 residues.

The count of this clone is one. The chain employs TRBV18 and TRBJ2-5; TRBD1 agrees at 9 bases. CDR1 is KGHSH and CDR2 is LQKENI in the germline V gene. Trimming took 6 bases from V and 7 from J; bases not matched to a gene: 15. CDR3 length equals 16 residues. CDR3 coding DNA: TGTGCCAGCTCGAAGACCCTGGGACAGGGAACCGCGACCCAGTACTTC. It yields the protein CASSKTLGQGTATQYF.

The rearrangement joins TRBV11-2 to TRBJ1-6; 9 bases map to TRBD1. The CDR3 has 18 amino acids. The germline V gene encodes CDR1 SGHAT and CDR2 FQNNGV. The V segment lost 5 bases and the J segment 2 bases; nucleotides outside the gene matches: 10. The CDR3 DNA reads TGTGCCAGCAGCCCAGGGGGACAGGGCTCCGCCTATAATTCACCCCTCCACTTT. Protein: CASSPGGQGSAYNSPLHF.

The chain is built from TRBV9 and TRBJ1-2; 10 bases agree with TRBD1. After removal of 4 bases from V and 1 base from J, the junction contained 13 bases not matched to a gene. The germline gives CDR1 SGDLS, CDR2 YYNGEE. The CDR3 consists of 18 residues. The CDR3 region is CASSNDPGQGHINYGYTF. DNA for the CDR3: TGTGCCAGCAGCAACGACCCGGGACAGGGGCACATTAACTATGGCTACACCTTC.

The V and J genes are TRBV5-6 and TRBJ1-2; possibly TRBD1 for D (6 bases). There are 16 residues in the CDR3. Germline CDR1 is SGHDT and CDR2 is YYEEEE. V lost 4 bases and J 6 bases, leaving 22 bases between the germline ends. The CDR3 DNA sequence: TGTGCCAGCAGCACCACTACAGGGCTGTCTCTCCATGGCTACACCTTC. Translating it yields CASSTTTGLSLHGYTF. The variable domain in full, completed from reference TRBV5-6 and TRBJ1-2, reads DAGVTQSPTHLIKTRGQQVTLRCSPKSGHDTVSWYQQALGQGPQFIFQYYEEEERQRGNFPDRFSGHQFPNYSSELNVNALLLGDSALYLCASSTTTGLSLHGYTFGSGTRLTVV.